This T cell receptor beta chain was recovered during a study of OX40 agonist ivuxolimab in advanced cancers. Whole-study results and caveats: Certain nonresponders likewise exhibited a low normalized T-cell clonal expansion.

Using immunoSEQ multiplex PCR, the repertoire was profiled, and TCRdb retains in-frame clones only, with some absent. The table records some 70,000 clones, approximately 80% of them present only once. Germline values: CDR1 SGDLS, CDR2 YYNGEE. Trimming at V came to 4 bases and at J to 5 bases, leaving 10 bases not matched to a gene. This CDR3 is 15 amino acids long. A remark on this clone: What it recognizes is unknown.

The sequence derives from an adult with an advanced solid tumor such as melanoma, head and neck, liver or kidney cancer. This chain joins TRBV9 and TRBJ1-1; 8 nucleotides align to TRBD1. Here the sequenced sample was CD4+ or CD8+ T cells sorted from blood, taken in a trial of the OX40 agonist ivuxolimab. CDR3 sequence reads: CASSPQGAVGTEAFF. The CDR3 bases are TGTGCCAGCAGCCCGCAGGGGGCGGTTGGAACTGAAGCTTTCTTT. Looking up the rest from reference TRBV9 and TRBJ1-1 gives the full variable domain: DSGVTQTPKHLITATGQRVTLRCSPRSGDLSVYWYQQSLDQGLQFLIQYYNGEERAKGNILERFSAQQFPDLHSELNLSSLELGDSALYFCASSPQGAVGTEAFFGQGTRLTVV.